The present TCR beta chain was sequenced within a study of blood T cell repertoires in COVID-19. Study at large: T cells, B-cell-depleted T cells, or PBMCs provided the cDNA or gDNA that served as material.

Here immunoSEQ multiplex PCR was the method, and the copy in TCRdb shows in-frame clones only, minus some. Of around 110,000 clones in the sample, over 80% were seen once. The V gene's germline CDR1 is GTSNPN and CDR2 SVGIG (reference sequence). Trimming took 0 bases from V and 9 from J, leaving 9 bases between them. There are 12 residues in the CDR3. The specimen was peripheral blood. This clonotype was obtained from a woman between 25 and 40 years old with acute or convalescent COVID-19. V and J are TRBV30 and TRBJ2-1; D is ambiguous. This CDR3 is CAWSVMSGEQFF. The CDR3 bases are TGTGCCTGGAGTGTAATGTCGGGTGAGCAGTTCTTC.